The T cell receptor beta chain described here comes from a study of T cells in Graves' hyperthyroidism and ophthalmopathy. J was trimmed by 4 bases and V by 0 bases; bases with no gene match: 7. CDR1 SGHVS and CDR2 FQNEAQ come from the germline V gene. This CDR3 region has 17 residues. The CDR3 regions of TCR beta were amplified from RNA transcripts. The HTBI primer set was used in a first-round RT-PCR of the TCR CDR3. TCRdb re-called the multiplex PCR reads through MiXCR, storing one row per CDR3 protein. The sample gives over 250,000 distinct CDR3 sequences, less than 30% of which show up once; about 30% is in the top ten. This clonotype was seen only once. Its antigen is still unknown. Patients aged 18 to 65 had newly diagnosed hyperthyroidism of under 2 months' duration. Exclusion of patients followed from uncontrolled infection, other autoimmune disease, pregnancy or lactation. Whole-study results and caveats: Ophthalmopathy was told apart from stable hyperthyroidism by a 13 V-J model.

The sample comprised blood. The chain links TRBV7-8 to TRBJ1-5; 9 nucleotides align to TRBD1. The TCR originated in a man in his forties or fifties with Graves' hyperthyroidism that later progressed to Graves' ophthalmopathy. The CDR3 sequence: CASSLAGWDRANQPQHF. The CDR3 DNA sequence: TGTGCCAGCAGCTTAGCGGGTTGGGACAGGGCTAATCAGCCCCAGCATTTT.